A selection of T cell receptor beta chains follows, all from one sample in a study of T cells in Graves' hyperthyroidism and ophthalmopathy. TCRdb recomputed calls from the multiplex PCR reads with MiXCR, one row per CDR3 protein. The table lists fewer than 350,000 distinct CDR3 sequences, roughly 15% of them singletons, with 30% in the top ten. Material: blood. The receptors originated from a woman in her forties or fifties with Graves' hyperthyroidism that later progressed to Graves' ophthalmopathy. Both conserved end residues are trimmed from each CDR3. A D gene is named only where the DNA matches it firmly.

>TRBV5-1|-
ASSSQAPRNTEAF
>TRBV29-1|TRBD2
SVALLAGVNEQY
>TRBV7-2|-
ASSHSGEWDQPQH
>TRBV28|-
ASSLHSLMNTEAF
>TRBV10-3|-
AISGQNNEKLF
>TRBV7-3|-
ASSPLGTDNYGYT
>TRBV30|-
AWITGNQETQY
>TRBV6-1|-
ASRAEGGYSNQPQH
>TRBV18|-
ASSPLGYGYT
>TRBV11-2|-
PSSFSDGVGQPQH
>TRBV5-6|-
ASSYLGGRTDTQY
>TRBV7-9|TRBD1
ASSFPVTTGGD
>TRBV28|TRBD2
ASSFPLQASGSLTDTQY
>TRBV27|-
ASSIVTPTDTQY
>TRBV20-1|-
SADRGEGEKLF